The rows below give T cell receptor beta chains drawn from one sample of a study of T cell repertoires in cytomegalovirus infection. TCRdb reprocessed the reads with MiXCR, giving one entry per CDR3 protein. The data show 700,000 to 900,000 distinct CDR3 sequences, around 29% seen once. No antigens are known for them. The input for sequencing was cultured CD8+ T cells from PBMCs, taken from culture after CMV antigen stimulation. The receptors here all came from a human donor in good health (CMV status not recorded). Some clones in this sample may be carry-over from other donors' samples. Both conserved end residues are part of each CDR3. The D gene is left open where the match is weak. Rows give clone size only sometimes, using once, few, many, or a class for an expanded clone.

TGCGCCAGCAGCTTCGACTTGGAGCAGTTCTTC | CASSFDLEQFF | once | - | TRBJ2-1 | TRBV4-1
TGTGCCAGCAGCCAAGATTTTCGGGGGCCCCACGGAGATACGCAGTATTTT | CASSQDFRGPHGDTQYF | - | - | TRBJ2-3 | TRBV4-2
TGTGCCAGCAGCCCTCCGGGACTAGCGGGGACCCAGTACTTC | CASSPPGLAGTQYF | - | TRBD2 | TRBJ2-5 | TRBV7-9
TGTGCCAGCAGTTTAAGCGGAGGCAATGAGCAGTTCTTC | CASSLSGGNEQFF | many | - | TRBJ2-1 | TRBV12-3/TRBV12-4
TGTGCCAGTAGTACTACAGGGGGTGGCACAGATACGCAGTATTTT | CASSTTGGGTDTQYF | - | TRBD1 | TRBJ2-3 | TRBV19
TGTGCCAGCATCGATCAGGGGGCTTACACTGAAGCTTTCTTT | CASIDQGAYTEAFF | - | TRBD1 | TRBJ1-1 | TRBV5-6
TGTGCCAGCAGACTTACAGGGGCAGGTGAGCAGTTCTTC | CASRLTGAGEQFF | few | TRBD1 | TRBJ2-1 | TRBV6-2/TRBV6-3
TGTGCCAGCAGCGTAGGGAAGAACTATGGCTACACCTTC | CASSVGKNYGYTF | few | - | TRBJ1-2 | TRBV9
TGTGCCAGCAGCTTATGGAGGGTCGGCACTGAAGCTTTCTTT | CASSLWRVGTEAFF | - | - | TRBJ1-1 | TRBV7-8
TGCAGTGCTAGAGATCCACGGGACACTAATGAGCAGTTCTTC | CSARDPRDTNEQFF | - | - | TRBJ2-1 | TRBV20-1
TGCGCCAGCAGCCAGAATGGGACTAGACGCTCAATCACAGATACGCAGTATTTT | CASSQNGTRRSITDTQYF | few | TRBD2 | TRBJ2-3 | TRBV4-3
TGTGCCAGCAGCCAAGGTGGAAGGGGGATTAGGGAGACCCAGTACTTC | CASSQGGRGIRETQYF | many | - | TRBJ2-5 | TRBV4-2
TGTGCCAGCAGTTTATACGGCCTCAATCAGCCCCAGCATTTT | CASSLYGLNQPQHF | - | - | TRBJ1-5 | TRBV28
TGCAGTGCTAGAGGGACAGGCCCAGTGGGGAATGAAAAACTGTTTTTT | CSARGTGPVGNEKLFF | - | TRBD1 | TRBJ1-4 | TRBV20-1
TGTGCCAGCAGCTCCCACTCTGGCTACACCTTC | CASSSHSGYTF | many | - | TRBJ1-2 | TRBV7-2
TGCGCCAGCAGCACCGGACAGGGGGAAAAACTGTTTTTT | CASSTGQGEKLFF | few | TRBD1 | TRBJ1-4 | TRBV4-1
TGTGCCAGCAGACCAGGGACATCGGGCGGACAGCCCCAGCATTTT | CASRPGTSGGQPQHF | many | - | TRBJ1-5 | TRBV7-9
TGTGCCAGCAAAGGAGGGCGAAACCAAGAGACCCAGTACTTC | CASKGGRNQETQYF | - | - | TRBJ2-5 | TRBV2
TGTGCCAGCAGCCAACGGGACAGCGCAGAGACCCAGTACTTC | CASSQRDSAETQYF | - | TRBD1 | TRBJ2-5 | TRBV7-8
TGTGCCATCAGTGAGTCAAGGGGGCAAGATGGCTACACCTTC | CAISESRGQDGYTF | - | TRBD1 | TRBJ1-2 | TRBV10-3
TGTGCTAGTGGTCCAGGGGGCGCGAATCAGCCCCAGCATTTT | CASGPGGANQPQHF | - | TRBD1 | TRBJ1-5 | TRBV12-5
TGTGCCAGCAGCTCTAACAGGGGGTACAATGAGCAGTTCTTC | CASSSNRGYNEQFF | many | TRBD1 | TRBJ2-1 | TRBV7-8
TGTGCCAGCAGCTTGTGGGGAATCATGCAAACGGAGGGGACCTACAGCTACAATGAGCAGTTCTTC | CASSLWGIMQTEGTYSYNEQFF | few | - | TRBJ2-1 | TRBV5-6
TGTGCCAGCAGCCCACACGCCCTTGCACCAGAAGCTAGGACAGATACGCAGTATTTT | CASSPHALAPEARTDTQYF | - | - | TRBJ2-3 | TRBV7-6